This entry describes one T cell receptor (beta chain). The data belong to a study of control samples from healthy donors and cancer patients. The data were produced by immunoSEQ multiplex PCR, yet TCRdb's version contains in-frame clones alone and is incomplete. This table has 90,000 to 150,000 clones, more than 75% appearing once. Sequencing was performed on blood. The source is a man aged 30 to 45 in good health.

CDR3 DNA sequence: TGCAGCGTTGTGATGGGGGGGTACACTGAAGCTTTCTTT. It codes for CSVVMGGYTEAFF. The rearrangement joins TRBV29-1 to TRBJ1-1, with D maybe TRBD1 (5 bases). CDR1 is SQVTM, CDR2 ANQGSEA, per germline. The CDR3 consists of 13 residues. Trimming removed 4 bases from V and 3 bases from J, with 12 bases in between.